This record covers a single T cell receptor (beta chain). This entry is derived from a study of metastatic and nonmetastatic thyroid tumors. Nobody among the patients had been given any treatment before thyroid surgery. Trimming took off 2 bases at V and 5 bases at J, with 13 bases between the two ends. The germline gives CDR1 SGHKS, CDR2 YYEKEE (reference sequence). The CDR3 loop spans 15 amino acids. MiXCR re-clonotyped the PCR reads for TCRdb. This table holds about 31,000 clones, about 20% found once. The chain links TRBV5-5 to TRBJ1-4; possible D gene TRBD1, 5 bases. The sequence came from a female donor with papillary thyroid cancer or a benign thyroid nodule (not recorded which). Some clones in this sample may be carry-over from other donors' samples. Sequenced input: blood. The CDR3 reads CASSLSGTENEKLFF. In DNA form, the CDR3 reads TGTGCCAGCAGCTTATCCGGGACTGAGAATGAAAAACTGTTTTTT. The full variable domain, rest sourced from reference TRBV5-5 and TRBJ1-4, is DAGVTQSPTHLIKTRGQQVTLRCSPISGHKSVSWYQQVLGQGPQFIFQYYEKEERGRGNFPDRFSARQFPNYSSELNVNALLLGDSALYLCASSLSGTENEKLFFGSGTQLSVL.